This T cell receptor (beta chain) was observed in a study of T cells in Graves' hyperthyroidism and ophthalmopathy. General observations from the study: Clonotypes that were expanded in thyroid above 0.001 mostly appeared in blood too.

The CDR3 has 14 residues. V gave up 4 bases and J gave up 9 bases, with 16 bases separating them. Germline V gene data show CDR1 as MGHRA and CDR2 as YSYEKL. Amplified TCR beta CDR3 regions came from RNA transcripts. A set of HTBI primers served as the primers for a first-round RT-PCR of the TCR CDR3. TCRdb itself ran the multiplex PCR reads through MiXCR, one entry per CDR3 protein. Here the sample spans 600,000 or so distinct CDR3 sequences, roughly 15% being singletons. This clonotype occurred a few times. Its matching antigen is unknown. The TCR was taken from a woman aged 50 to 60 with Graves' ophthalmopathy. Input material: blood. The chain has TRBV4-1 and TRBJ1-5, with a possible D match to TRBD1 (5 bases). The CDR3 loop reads CASSLITGPGPQHF. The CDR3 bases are TGCGCCAGCAGCCTTATAACAGGCCCGGGGCCCCAGCATTTT.